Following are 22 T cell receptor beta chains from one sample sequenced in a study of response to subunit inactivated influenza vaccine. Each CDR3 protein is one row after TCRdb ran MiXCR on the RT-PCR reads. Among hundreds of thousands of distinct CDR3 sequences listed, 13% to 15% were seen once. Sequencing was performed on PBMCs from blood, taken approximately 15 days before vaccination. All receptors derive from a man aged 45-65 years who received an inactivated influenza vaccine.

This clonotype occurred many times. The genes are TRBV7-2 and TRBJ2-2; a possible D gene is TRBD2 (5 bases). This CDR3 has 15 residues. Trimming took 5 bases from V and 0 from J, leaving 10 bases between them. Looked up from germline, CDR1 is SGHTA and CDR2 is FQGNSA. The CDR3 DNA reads TGTGCCAGCAGCCAGTGGACTGCGAACACCGGGGAGCTGTTTTTT. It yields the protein CASSQWTANTGELFF.

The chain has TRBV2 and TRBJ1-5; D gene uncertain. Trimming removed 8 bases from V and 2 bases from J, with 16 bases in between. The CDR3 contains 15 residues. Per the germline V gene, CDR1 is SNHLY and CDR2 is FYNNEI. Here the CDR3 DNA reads TGTGCCAGCCAAGAGGACCGCGCCGGCAATCAGCCCCAGCATTTT. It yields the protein CASQEDRAGNQPQHF.

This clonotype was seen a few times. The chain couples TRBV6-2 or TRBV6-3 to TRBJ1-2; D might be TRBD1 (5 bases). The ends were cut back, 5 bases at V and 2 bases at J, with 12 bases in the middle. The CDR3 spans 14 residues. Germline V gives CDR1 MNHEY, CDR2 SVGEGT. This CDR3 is CASSPPGTNYGYTF. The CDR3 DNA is TGTGCCAGCAGTCCCCCAGGGACGAACTATGGCTACACCTTC.

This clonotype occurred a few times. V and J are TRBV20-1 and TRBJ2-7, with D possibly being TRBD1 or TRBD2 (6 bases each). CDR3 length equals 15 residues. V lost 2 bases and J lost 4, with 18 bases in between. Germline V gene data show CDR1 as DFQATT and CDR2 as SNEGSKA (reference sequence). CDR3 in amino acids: CSARRGAEYSYEQYF. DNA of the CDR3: TGCAGTGCTAGAAGGGGGGCCGAATACTCGTACGAGCAGTACTTC.

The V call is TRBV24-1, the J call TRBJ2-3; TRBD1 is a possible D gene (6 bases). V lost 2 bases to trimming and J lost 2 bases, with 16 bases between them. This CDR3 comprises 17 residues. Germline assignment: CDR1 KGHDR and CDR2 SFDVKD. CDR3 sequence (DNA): TGTGCCACCAGTGATTCATCAGGGGTCCCCCTCACAGATACGCAGTATTTT. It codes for CATSDSSGVPLTDTQYF.

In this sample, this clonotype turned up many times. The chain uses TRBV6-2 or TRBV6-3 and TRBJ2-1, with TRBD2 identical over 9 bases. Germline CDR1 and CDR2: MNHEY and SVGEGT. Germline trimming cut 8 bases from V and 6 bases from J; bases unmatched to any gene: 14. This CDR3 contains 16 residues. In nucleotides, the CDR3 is TGTGCCAGCCTCTATGCTTTAGGACTAGCGCTCAATGAGCAGTTCTTC. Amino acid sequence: CASLYALGLALNEQFF.

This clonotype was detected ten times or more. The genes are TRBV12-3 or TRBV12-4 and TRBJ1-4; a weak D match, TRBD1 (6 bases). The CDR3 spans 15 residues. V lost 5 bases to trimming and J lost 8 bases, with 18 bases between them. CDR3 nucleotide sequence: TGTGCCAGCAGTCCAGGACAGTCCAAGGGAGAAAAACTGTTTTTT. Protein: CASSPGQSKGEKLFF.

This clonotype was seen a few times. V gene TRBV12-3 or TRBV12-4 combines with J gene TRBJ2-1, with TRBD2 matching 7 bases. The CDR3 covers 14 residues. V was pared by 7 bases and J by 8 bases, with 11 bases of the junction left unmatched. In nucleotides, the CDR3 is TGTGCCAGCAACCCTTTGGGGAGGGGCCATGAGCAGTTCTTC. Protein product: CASNPLGRGHEQFF.

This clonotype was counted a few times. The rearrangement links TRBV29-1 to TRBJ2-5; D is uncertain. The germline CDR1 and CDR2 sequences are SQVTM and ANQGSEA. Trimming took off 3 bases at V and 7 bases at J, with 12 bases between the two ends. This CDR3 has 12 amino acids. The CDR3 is CSVDGLKGTQYF. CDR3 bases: TGCAGCGTTGATGGGCTAAAGGGGACCCAGTACTTC.

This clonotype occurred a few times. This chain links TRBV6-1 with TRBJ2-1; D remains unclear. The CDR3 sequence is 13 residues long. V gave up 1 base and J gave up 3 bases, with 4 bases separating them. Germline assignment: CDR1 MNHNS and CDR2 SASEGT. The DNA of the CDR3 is TGTGCCAGCAGTGAAGGGAACTACAATGAGCAGTTCTTC. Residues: CASSEGNYNEQFF.

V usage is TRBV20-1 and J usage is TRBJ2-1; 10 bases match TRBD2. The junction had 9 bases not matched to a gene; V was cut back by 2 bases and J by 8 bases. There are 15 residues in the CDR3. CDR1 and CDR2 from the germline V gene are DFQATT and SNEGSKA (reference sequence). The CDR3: CSARRASGSIDEQFF. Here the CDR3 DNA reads TGCAGTGCTAGACGGGCTAGCGGGAGTATAGATGAGCAGTTCTTC.

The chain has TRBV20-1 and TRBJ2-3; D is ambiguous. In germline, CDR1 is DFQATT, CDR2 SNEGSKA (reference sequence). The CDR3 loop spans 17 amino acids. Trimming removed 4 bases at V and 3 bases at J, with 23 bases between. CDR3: CSATPLRQRGETDTQYF. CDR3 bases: TGCAGTGCTACCCCACTCCGGCAGCGTGGGGAAACAGATACGCAGTATTTT.

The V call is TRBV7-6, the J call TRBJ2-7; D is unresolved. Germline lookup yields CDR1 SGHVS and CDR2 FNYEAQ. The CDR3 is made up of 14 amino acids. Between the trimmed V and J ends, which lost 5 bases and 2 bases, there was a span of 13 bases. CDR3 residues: CASSRLARPYEQYF. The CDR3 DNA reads TGTGCCAGCAGCCGCCTGGCTAGGCCCTACGAGCAGTACTTC.

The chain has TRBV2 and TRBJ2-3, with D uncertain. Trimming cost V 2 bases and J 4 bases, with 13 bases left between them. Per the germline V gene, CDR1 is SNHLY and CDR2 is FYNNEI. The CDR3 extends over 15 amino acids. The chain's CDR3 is CASSEQVRIADTQYF. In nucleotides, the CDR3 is TGTGCCAGCAGTGAACAGGTCAGGATTGCAGATACGCAGTATTTT.

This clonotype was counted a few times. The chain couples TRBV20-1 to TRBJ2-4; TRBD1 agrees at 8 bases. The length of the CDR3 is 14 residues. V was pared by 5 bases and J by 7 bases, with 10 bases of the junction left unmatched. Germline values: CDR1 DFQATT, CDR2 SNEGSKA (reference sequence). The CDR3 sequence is CSALDRGIRNIQYF. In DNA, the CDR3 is TGCAGTGCTCTTGACAGGGGTATCCGGAACATTCAGTACTTC.

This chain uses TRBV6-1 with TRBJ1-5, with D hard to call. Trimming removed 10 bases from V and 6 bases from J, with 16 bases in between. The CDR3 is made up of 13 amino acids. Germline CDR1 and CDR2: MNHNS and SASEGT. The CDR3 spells CATGWGVGQPQHF. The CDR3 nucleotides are TGTGCCACCGGATGGGGAGTAGGTCAGCCCCAGCATTTT.

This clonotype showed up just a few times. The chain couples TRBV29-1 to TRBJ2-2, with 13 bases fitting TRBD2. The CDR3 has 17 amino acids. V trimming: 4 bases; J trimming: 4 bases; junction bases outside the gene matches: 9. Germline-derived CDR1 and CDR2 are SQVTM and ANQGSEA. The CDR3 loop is CSVGFGTSGKSTGELFF. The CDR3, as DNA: TGCAGCGTTGGCTTTGGGACTAGCGGGAAGAGCACCGGGGAGCTGTTTTTT.

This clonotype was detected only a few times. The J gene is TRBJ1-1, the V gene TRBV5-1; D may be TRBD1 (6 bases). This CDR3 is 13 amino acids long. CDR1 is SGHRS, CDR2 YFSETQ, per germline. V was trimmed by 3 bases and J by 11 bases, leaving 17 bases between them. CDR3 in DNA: TGCGCCAGCAGCTCCCGGGACAAACGGGGTGCTTTCTTT. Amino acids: CASSSRDKRGAFF.

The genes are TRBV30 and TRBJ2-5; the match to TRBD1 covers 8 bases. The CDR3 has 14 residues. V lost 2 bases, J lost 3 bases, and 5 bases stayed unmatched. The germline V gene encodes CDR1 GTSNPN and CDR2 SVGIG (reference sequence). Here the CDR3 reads CAWSPLTGEETQYF. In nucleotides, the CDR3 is TGTGCCTGGAGTCCCTTGACAGGGGAAGAGACCCAGTACTTC.

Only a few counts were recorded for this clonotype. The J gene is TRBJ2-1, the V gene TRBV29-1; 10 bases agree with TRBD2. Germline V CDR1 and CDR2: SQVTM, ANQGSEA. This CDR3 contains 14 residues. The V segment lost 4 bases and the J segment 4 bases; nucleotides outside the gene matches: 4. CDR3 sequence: CSVAGLADYNEQFF. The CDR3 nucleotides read TGCAGCGTTGCCGGACTAGCGGATTACAATGAGCAGTTCTTC.

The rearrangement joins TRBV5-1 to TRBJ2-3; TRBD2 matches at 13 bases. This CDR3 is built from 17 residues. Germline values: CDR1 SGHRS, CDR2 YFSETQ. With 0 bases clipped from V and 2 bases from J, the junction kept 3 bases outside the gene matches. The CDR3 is CASSLAGTSGVTDTQYF. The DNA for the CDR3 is TGCGCCAGCAGCTTGGCGGGGACTAGCGGGGTCACAGATACGCAGTATTTT.

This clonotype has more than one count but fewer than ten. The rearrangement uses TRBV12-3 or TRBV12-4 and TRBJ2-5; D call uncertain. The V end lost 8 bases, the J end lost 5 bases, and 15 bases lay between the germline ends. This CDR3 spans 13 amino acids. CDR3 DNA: TGTGCCAGCCGGCGTGGGGTTTATGAGACCCAGTACTTC. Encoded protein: CASRRGVYETQYF.